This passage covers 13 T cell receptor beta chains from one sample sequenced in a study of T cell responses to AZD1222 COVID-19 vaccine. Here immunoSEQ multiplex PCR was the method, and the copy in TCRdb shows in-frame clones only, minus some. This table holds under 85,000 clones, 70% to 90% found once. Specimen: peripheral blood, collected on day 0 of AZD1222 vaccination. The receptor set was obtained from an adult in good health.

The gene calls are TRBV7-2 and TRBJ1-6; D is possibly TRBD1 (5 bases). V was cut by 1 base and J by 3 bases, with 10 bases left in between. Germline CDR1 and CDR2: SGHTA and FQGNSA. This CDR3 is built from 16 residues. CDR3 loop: CASSLVGARYNSPLHF. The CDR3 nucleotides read TGTGCCAGCAGCTTAGTTGGGGCACGCTATAATTCACCCCTCCACTTT.

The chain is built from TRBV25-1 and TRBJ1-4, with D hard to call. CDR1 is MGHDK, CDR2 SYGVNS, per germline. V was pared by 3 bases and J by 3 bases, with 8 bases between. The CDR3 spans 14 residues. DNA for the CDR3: TGTGCCAGCAGTGACAGGTGGGCTAATGAAAAACTGTTTTTT. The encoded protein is CASSDRWANEKLFF. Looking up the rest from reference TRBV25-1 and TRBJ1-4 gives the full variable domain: EADIYQTPRYLVIGTGKKITLECSQTMGHDKMYWYQQDPGMELHLIHYSYGVNSTEKGDLSSESTVSRIRTEHFPLTLESARPSHTSQYLCASSDRWANEKLFFGSGTQLSVL.

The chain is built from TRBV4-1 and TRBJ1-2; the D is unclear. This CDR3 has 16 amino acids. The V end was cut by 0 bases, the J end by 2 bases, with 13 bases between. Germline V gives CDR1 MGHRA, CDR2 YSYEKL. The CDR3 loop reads CASSQDVGRMNYGYTF. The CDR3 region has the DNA TGCGCCAGCAGCCAAGATGTCGGCAGGATGAACTATGGCTACACCTTC.

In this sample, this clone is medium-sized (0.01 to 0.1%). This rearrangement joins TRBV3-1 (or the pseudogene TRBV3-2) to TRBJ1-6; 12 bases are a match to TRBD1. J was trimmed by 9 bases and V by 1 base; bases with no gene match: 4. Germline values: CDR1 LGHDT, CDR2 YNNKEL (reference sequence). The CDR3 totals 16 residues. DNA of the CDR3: TGTGCCAGCAGCCAAGTAGGGACAGGGGGCTTTTCACCCCTCCACTTT. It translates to CASSQVGTGGFSPLHF.

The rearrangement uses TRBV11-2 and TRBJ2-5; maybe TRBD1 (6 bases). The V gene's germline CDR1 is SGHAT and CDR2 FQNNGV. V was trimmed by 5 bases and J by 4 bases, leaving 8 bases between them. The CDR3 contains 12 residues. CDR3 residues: CASSLDRETQYF. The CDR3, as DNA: TGTGCCAGCAGCCTGGACAGAGAGACCCAGTACTTC.

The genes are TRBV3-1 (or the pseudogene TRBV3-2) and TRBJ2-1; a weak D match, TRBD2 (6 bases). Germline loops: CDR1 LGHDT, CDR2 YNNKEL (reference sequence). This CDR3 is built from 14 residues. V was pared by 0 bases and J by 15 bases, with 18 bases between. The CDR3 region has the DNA TGTGCCAGCAGCCAAGATACGGCAGTCCCGCGGGGGTTCTTC. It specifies CASSQDTAVPRGFF.

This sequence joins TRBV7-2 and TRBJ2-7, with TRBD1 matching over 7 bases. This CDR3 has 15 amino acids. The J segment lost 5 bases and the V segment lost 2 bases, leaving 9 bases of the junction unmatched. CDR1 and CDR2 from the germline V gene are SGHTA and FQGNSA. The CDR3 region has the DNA TGTGCCAGCAGCTTATCGAGTCAGGGGGTCAACGAGCAGTACTTC. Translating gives CASSLSSQGVNEQYF.

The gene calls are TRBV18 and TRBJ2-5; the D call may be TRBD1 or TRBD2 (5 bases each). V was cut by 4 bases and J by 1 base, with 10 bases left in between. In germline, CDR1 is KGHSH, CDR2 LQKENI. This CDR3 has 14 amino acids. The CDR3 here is CASSRSGTQETQYF. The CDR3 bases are TGTGCCAGCTCACGTTCCGGGACCCAAGAGACCCAGTACTTC.

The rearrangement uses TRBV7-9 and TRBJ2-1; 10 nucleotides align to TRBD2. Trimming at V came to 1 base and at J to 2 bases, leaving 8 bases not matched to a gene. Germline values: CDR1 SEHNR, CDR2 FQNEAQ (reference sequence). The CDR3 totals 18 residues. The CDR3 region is CASSLVGASGGAYNEQFF. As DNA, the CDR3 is TGTGCCAGCAGCTTAGTTGGGGCTAGCGGGGGCGCCTACAATGAGCAGTTCTTC.

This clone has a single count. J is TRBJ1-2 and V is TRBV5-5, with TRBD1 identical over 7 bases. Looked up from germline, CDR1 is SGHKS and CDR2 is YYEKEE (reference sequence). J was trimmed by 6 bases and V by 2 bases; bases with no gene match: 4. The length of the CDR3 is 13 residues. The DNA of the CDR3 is TGTGCCAGCAGCTTCCAGGGGGTAGATGGCTACACCTTC. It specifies CASSFQGVDGYTF.

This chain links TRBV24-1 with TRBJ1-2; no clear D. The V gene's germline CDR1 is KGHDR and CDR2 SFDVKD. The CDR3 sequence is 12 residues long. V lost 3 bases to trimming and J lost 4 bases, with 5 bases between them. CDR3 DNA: TGTGCCACCAGTGATCATTTCTATGGCTACACCTTC. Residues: CATSDHFYGYTF.

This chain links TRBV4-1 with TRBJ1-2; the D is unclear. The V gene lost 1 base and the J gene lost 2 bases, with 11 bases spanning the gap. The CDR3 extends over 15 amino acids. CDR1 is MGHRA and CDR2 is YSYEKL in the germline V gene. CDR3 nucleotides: TGCGCCAGCAGCCAAGGGGGAGCCAGGAACTATGGCTACACCTTC. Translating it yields CASSQGGARNYGYTF.

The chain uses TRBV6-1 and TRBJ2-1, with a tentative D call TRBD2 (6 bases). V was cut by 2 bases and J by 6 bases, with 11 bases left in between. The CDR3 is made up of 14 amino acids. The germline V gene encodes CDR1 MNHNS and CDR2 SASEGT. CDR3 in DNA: TGTGCCAGCAGTGAACGGGACTGGAGCAATGAGCAGTTCTTC. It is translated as CASSERDWSNEQFF.